Below, one TCR beta chain is given with its context. Its cognate antigen is unknown. A much larger clone sits a single nucleotide away, making a read error possible. This sample stems from a study of T cells in Graves' hyperthyroidism and ophthalmopathy. As for the study in general: The initial diagnosis was the point when peripheral blood was collected, ahead of any treatment. Notes on the study in general: Model predictions of ophthalmopathy came a median approximately 6 months before onset. The blood repertoire included most of the expanded thyroid clonotypes above 0.001.

It was RNA transcripts that yielded the amplified TCR beta CDR3 regions. With the HTBI primer set, the TCR CDR3 went through a first round of RT-PCR. Using its own MiXCR run on the multiplex PCR reads, TCRdb lists one record per CDR3 protein. The table lists 600,000 or so distinct CDR3 sequences, roughly 15% of them singletons. The germline V and J ends were trimmed by 3 bases and 5 bases, with 17 bases remaining between them. The CDR3 consists of 16 residues. Per the germline V gene, CDR1 is MNHEY and CDR2 is SMNVEV (reference sequence). A patient was excluded if there was uncontrolled infection, other autoimmune disease, pregnancy or lactation.

This chain joins TRBV27 and TRBJ2-1; D is tentatively TRBD1 or TRBD2 (5 bases each). The clonotype comes from a woman aged 50 to 60 with Graves' ophthalmopathy. The sample taken for sequencing was blood. This CDR3 is CASSFEGPLYNNEQFF. The CDR3 nucleotides read TGTGCCAGCAGTTTTGAGGGGCCCCTATACAACAATGAGCAGTTCTTC.